This T cell receptor beta chain is from a study of identical twins. TCRdb reprocessed the 5' RACE reads with MiXCR, giving one entry per CDR3 protein. The sample contains 500,000 or so distinct CDR3 sequences, under 25% of which appear only once. Germline trimming cut 4 bases from V and 4 bases from J; bases unmatched to any gene: 8. In germline, CDR1 is SGHRS, CDR2 YFSETQ. This CDR3 contains 14 residues. This clonotype turned up a few times. The sample also formed part of further work on T cells expressing NK-cell markers.

The sequenced sample was CD4+ T cells sorted from blood. The clonotype was recovered from a woman between 18 and 30 years old in good health. The chain has TRBV5-1 and TRBJ2-7, with 7 positions matching TRBD2. The DNA for the CDR3 is TGCGCCAGCAGCCCCGGGACTACCTCGTACGAGCAGTACTTC. Its translation: CASSPGTTSYEQYF.